One and the same sample provided the 25 T cell receptor beta chains below, sequenced in a study of early T cells in non-severe SARS-CoV-2 infection. TCRdb independently ran MiXCR on the 5' RACE reads; one entry per CDR3 protein. The data hold around 35,000 distinct CDR3 sequences, with around 6.5% observed a single time. Material: whole blood. The receptors here all came from an adult who was a healthcare worker with PCR-confirmed SARS-CoV-2 infection or an uninfected control (not recorded which).

This clonotype was seen only a few times. The chain carries TRBV5-4 and TRBJ2-3; D is ambiguous. The CDR3 extends over 13 amino acids. Germline values: CDR1 SGHNT, CDR2 YYREEE (reference sequence). V lost 3 bases, J lost 6 bases, and 11 bases lay in between. This CDR3 is CASSSPLRDTQYF. The CDR3 DNA sequence: TGTGCCAGCAGCTCTCCTTTGAGGGATACGCAGTATTTT. Based on the CDR3 plus reference TRBV5-4 and TRBJ2-3, the full variable domain is ETGVTQSPTHLIKTRGQQVTLRCSSQSGHNTVSWYQQALGQGPQFIFQYYREEENGRGNFPPRFSGLQFPNYSSELNVNALELDDSALYLCASSSPLRDTQYFGPGTRLTVL.

For the CDR3, the DNA is TGTGCCAGCAGTTACCCCGGACCCGGGGTACAGTTCTTC. Translated, it gives CASSYPGPGVQFF. This chain joins TRBV27 and TRBJ2-1; D is possibly TRBD2 (5 bases). The V gene lost 4 bases and the J gene lost 13 bases, with 17 bases spanning the gap. The CDR3 consists of 13 residues. From germline, CDR1 is MNHEY and CDR2 SMNVEV (reference sequence).

This clonotype was observed a few times. The chain carries TRBV18 and TRBJ2-1, with 16 bases fitting TRBD2. The CDR3 has 18 amino acids. The V gene's germline CDR1 is KGHSH and CDR2 LQKENI. Losses at the gene ends were 6 bases for V and 0 bases for J; bases not matched to a gene: 5. This CDR3 is CASSGLAGGGLSYNEQFF. The CDR3 DNA follows: TGTGCCAGCTCGGGACTAGCGGGAGGGGGCCTCTCCTACAATGAGCAGTTCTTC.

The table lists this clonotype with many counts. The chain joins TRBV30 to TRBJ2-6; 7 bases map to TRBD1. The V segment lost 4 bases and the J segment 3 bases; nucleotides outside the gene matches: 0. Germline V lookup: CDR1 GTSNPN, CDR2 SVGIG (reference sequence). The CDR3 contains 13 residues. DNA of the CDR3: TGTGCCTGGACAGGGGGTGGGGCCAACGTCCTGACTTTC. Translated, it gives CAWTGGGANVLTF.

About this clonotype: A read error may be the cause here, since a much bigger clone is one base away. This rearrangement joins TRBV5-1 to TRBJ2-7; possible D gene TRBD1, 6 bases. Germline V gives CDR1 SGHRS, CDR2 YFSETQ. The CDR3 covers 15 residues. Between the trimmed V and J ends, which lost 0 bases and 0 bases, there was a span of 10 bases. CDR3 DNA sequence: TGCGCCAGCAGCTTGGGGACAGAGAGCTCCTACGAGCAGTACTTC. Its translation: CASSLGTESSYEQYF. Full variable domain (rest looked up from reference TRBV5-1 and TRBJ2-7): KAGVTQTPRYLIKTRGQQVTLSCSPISGHRSVSWYQQTPGQGLQFLFEYFSETQRNKGNFPGRFSGRQFSNSRSEMNVSTLELGDSALYLCASSLGTESSYEQYFGPGTRLTVT.

This chain joins TRBV20-1 and TRBJ2-5; D ambiguous. The CDR3 sequence is 13 residues long. Germline CDR1 DFQATT, CDR2 SNEGSKA (reference sequence). Trimming cost V 3 bases and J 1 base, with 9 bases left between them. Here the CDR3 reads CSARGYSQETQYF. DNA for the CDR3: TGCAGTGCTAGGGGGTACAGCCAAGAGACCCAGTACTTC.

At least ten counts were recorded for this clonotype. The rearrangement joins TRBV7-9 to TRBJ2-1; 7 bases fit TRBD1. This CDR3 is 13 amino acids long. From germline, CDR1 is SEHNR and CDR2 FQNEAQ (reference sequence). J gave up 6 bases and V 3 bases, and 2 bases lay outside the gene matches. DNA for the CDR3: TGTGCCAGCAGCTTGCGACAGGGCAATGAGCAGTTCTTC. Encoded protein: CASSLRQGNEQFF.

This clonotype has at least ten counts. The J gene is TRBJ2-1, the V gene TRBV6-1; D is perhaps TRBD1 (6 bases). The CDR3 loop spans 15 amino acids. Germline CDR1 MNHNS, CDR2 SASEGT. Trimming pared 5 bases from V and 2 bases from J, leaving 13 bases between. CDR3 sequence reads: CASSPLGGAYNEQFF. CDR3 coding DNA: TGTGCCAGCAGTCCCTTAGGGGGAGCCTACAATGAGCAGTTCTTC.

At least ten counts were recorded for this clonotype. The V call is TRBV11-3, the J call TRBJ1-1, with 7 bases lining up with TRBD1. The CDR3 is 14 residues long. The germline V gene has CDR1 SGHNT and CDR2 YENEEA. V was clipped by 6 bases and J by 7 bases; unmatched bases: 11. The chain's CDR3 is CASRWGDRAGEAFF. Written as DNA, the CDR3 is TGTGCCAGCAGGTGGGGTGACAGGGCGGGTGAAGCTTTCTTT.

There are a few counts of this clonotype. The chain uses TRBV5-6 and TRBJ1-2; TRBD1 matches at 9 bases. CDR3 size: 16 residues. J lost 3 bases, V lost 1 base, and 7 bases had no gene match. The V gene's germline CDR1 is SGHDT and CDR2 YYEEEE. CDR3 loop: CASSLYRDRADYGYTF. In DNA, the CDR3 is TGTGCCAGCAGCTTGTATCGGGACAGGGCGGACTATGGCTACACCTTC. The whole variable domain, filled in from reference TRBV5-6 and TRBJ1-2, reads DAGVTQSPTHLIKTRGQQVTLRCSPKSGHDTVSWYQQALGQGPQFIFQYYEEEERQRGNFPDRFSGHQFPNYSSELNVNALLLGDSALYLCASSLYRDRADYGYTFGSGTRLTVV.

This clonotype occurred many times. This chain uses TRBV7-3 with TRBJ2-7; TRBD1 agrees at 9 bases. The germline CDR1 and CDR2 sequences are SGHTA and FQGTGA. This CDR3 spans 14 amino acids. V trimming: 5 bases; J trimming: 3 bases; junction bases outside the gene matches: 5. The chain's CDR3 is CASSNGTGYYEQYF. The DNA for the CDR3 is TGTGCCAGCAGCAACGGGACAGGGTACTACGAGCAGTACTTC.

The gene calls are TRBV11-2 and TRBJ2-7; D is unclear. V was trimmed by 1 base and J by 5 bases, leaving 12 bases between them. In germline, CDR1 is SGHAT, CDR2 FQNNGV. This CDR3 region has 14 residues. The CDR3 nucleotides are TGTGCCAGCAGCTTAGGTGGAGAACCTAACGAGCAGTACTTC. This encodes CASSLGGEPNEQYF. The full variable domain, completed using reference TRBV11-2 and TRBJ2-7, is EAGVAQSPRYKIIEKRQSVAFWCNPISGHATLYWYQQILGQGPKLLIQFQNNGVVDDSQLPKDRFSAERLKGVDSTLKIQPAKLEDSAVYLCASSLGGEPNEQYFGPGTRLTVT.

The table lists this clonotype with a few counts. The chain carries TRBV7-6 and TRBJ2-3, with D uncertain. V lost 5 bases and J lost 4, with 10 bases in between. Germline V gene lookup returns CDR1 SGHVS and CDR2 FNYEAQ. This CDR3 contains 13 residues. The CDR3 loop reads CASSPVHADTQYF. CDR3 sequence (DNA): TGTGCCAGCAGCCCGGTGCATGCAGATACGCAGTATTTT.

At least ten counts were recorded for this clonotype. The chain carries TRBV18 and TRBJ1-1, with 7 positions matching TRBD1. V gave up 3 bases and J gave up 3 bases; unmatched junction bases: 4. The CDR3 consists of 14 residues. Germline CDR1 and CDR2: KGHSH and LQKENI. CDR3 bases: TGTGCCAGCTCACCGACAGGGCGGGACACTGAAGCTTTCTTT. The encoded protein is CASSPTGRDTEAFF.

The gene calls are TRBV5-1 and TRBJ2-5; the D is unclear. This CDR3 has 14 amino acids. The V gene's germline CDR1 is SGHRS and CDR2 YFSETQ. Trimming pared 0 bases from V and 5 bases from J, leaving 11 bases between. As DNA, the CDR3 is TGCGCCAGCAGCTTGGGGTTGATGATGGAGACCCAGTACTTC. Amino acids: CASSLGLMMETQYF.

The CDR3 loop is CSVSETSSGKNIQYF. The CDR3 coding sequence is TGCAGCGTTTCTGAGACTAGTTCTGGCAAAAACATTCAGTACTTC. This sequence joins TRBV29-1 and TRBJ2-4; D may be TRBD2 (6 bases). Germline V lookup: CDR1 SQVTM, CDR2 ANQGSEA. CDR3 length: 15 residues. Trimming took off 5 bases at V and 3 bases at J, with 17 bases between the two ends.

This clonotype came up many times. This chain joins TRBV12-3 or TRBV12-4 and TRBJ1-5, with 11 bases identical to TRBD1. V gave up 5 bases and J gave up 6 bases; unmatched junction bases: 6. The CDR3 runs 15 residues. CDR3: CASSQDRGLGQPQHF. For the CDR3, the DNA is TGTGCCAGCAGTCAGGACAGGGGGCTGGGTCAGCCCCAGCATTTT.

This clonotype was observed at least ten times. V gene TRBV20-1 combines with J gene TRBJ2-2; TRBD2 aligns across 7 bases. Trimming removed 3 bases from V and 2 bases from J; junction bases left unmatched: 3. Germline CDR1 is DFQATT and CDR2 is SNEGSKA (reference sequence). The CDR3 has 14 amino acids. CDR3 nucleotides: TGCAGTGCTAGTTGGGGGGGAAACACCGGGGAGCTGTTTTTT. Translation: CSASWGGNTGELFF.

The chain carries TRBV2 and TRBJ1-4; 7 bases agree with TRBD1. This CDR3 is built from 14 residues. V shed 7 bases and J 2 bases; nucleotides not matched to a gene: 4. CDR1 is SNHLY, CDR2 FYNNEI, per germline. The CDR3 protein is CASKRGLTNEKLFF. The CDR3, as DNA: TGTGCCAGCAAGAGGGGGCTCACTAATGAAAAACTGTTTTTT.

This clonotype was observed many times. The chain recombines TRBV7-2 with TRBJ2-3, with unresolved D. The CDR3 covers 17 residues. Trimming cost V 4 bases and J 0 bases, with 17 bases left between them. Per germline, CDR1 SGHTA and CDR2 FQGNSA. The CDR3 protein is CASSSLPSSFSTDTQYF. Written as DNA, the CDR3 is TGTGCCAGCAGCTCATTGCCGAGTAGCTTTAGCACAGATACGCAGTATTTT.

This clonotype was seen ten or more times. The CDR3 reads CASSQDGRGSGNTIYF. The CDR3 coding sequence is TGTGCCAGCAGCCAAGATGGCAGGGGCTCTGGAAACACCATATATTTT. The chain employs TRBV3-1 and TRBJ1-3; the D gene is possibly TRBD1 (6 bases). This CDR3 has 16 residues. The V end was cut by 0 bases, the J end by 0 bases, with 9 bases between. Germline lookup yields CDR1 LGHDT and CDR2 YNNKEL (reference sequence).

This clonotype was recorded once. This chain links TRBV4-1 with TRBJ1-4, with 9 bases lining up with TRBD1. J gave up 7 bases and V 4 bases, and 7 bases lay outside the gene matches. Germline V gives CDR1 MGHRA, CDR2 YSYEKL. The CDR3 loop spans 15 amino acids. Here the CDR3 reads CASSPGTGSGEKLFF. The CDR3 DNA sequence: TGCGCCAGCAGCCCGGGGACAGGGTCGGGTGAAAAACTGTTTTTT.

This clonotype was counted at least ten times. The rearrangement joins TRBV25-1 to TRBJ2-3; weak D call: TRBD2 (5 bases). The CDR3 has 16 residues. Germline V gene sequence: CDR1 MGHDK, CDR2 SYGVNS. Trimming removed 1 base at V and 5 bases at J, with 16 bases between. The CDR3: CASSEFEVVEVDTQYF. Written as DNA, the CDR3 is TGTGCCAGCAGTGAATTCGAGGTAGTGGAGGTAGATACGCAGTATTTT.

This clonotype was observed at least ten times. The chain links TRBV27 to TRBJ1-1; D is perhaps TRBD1 (5 bases). This CDR3 is built from 13 residues. Germline lookup yields CDR1 MNHEY and CDR2 SMNVEV (reference sequence). V lost 1 base to trimming and J lost 10 bases, with 13 bases between them. CDR3 residues: CASSLFPQGSAFF. CDR3 DNA: TGTGCCAGCAGTTTATTCCCTCAGGGATCAGCTTTCTTT.

Only a few counts were recorded for this clonotype. V is TRBV18 and J is TRBJ2-2; TRBD2 matches at 9 bases. CDR3 size: 16 residues. Looked up from germline, CDR1 is KGHSH and CDR2 is LQKENI. J was trimmed by 0 bases and V by 6 bases; bases with no gene match: 5. CDR3 nucleotides: TGTGCCAGCTCGTCCCTAGCGGGGACGAACACCGGGGAGCTGTTTTTT. Its translation is CASSSLAGTNTGELFF. The variable domain in full, completed from reference TRBV18 and TRBJ2-2, reads NAGVMQNPRHLVRRRGQEARLRCSPMKGHSHVYWYRQLPEEGLKFMVYLQKENIIDESGMPKERFSAEFPKEGPSILRIQQVVRGDSAAYFCASSSLAGTNTGELFFGEGSRLTVL.